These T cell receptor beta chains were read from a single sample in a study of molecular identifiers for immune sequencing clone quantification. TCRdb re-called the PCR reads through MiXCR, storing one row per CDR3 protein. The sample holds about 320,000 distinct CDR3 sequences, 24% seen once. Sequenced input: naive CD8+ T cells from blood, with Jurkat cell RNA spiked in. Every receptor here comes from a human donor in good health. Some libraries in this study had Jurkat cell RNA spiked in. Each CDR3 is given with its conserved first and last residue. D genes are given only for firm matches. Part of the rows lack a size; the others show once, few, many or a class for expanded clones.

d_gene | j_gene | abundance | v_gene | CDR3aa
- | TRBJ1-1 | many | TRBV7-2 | CASTIVVSRLDLFTEAFF
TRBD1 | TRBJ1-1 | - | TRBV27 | CASSFYRGNTEAFF
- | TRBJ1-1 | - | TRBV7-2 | CASSFSGAEAFF
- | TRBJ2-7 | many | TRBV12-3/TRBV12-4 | CASTLPQADEQYF
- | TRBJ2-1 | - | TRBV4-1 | CASSQAEYNEKFF
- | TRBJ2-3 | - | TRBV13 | CASSPGLTLLGHTDTQYF
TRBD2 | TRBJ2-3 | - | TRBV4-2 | CASSGNLAGSADTQYF
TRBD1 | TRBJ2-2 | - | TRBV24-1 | CAISDLPGTGGTGELFF
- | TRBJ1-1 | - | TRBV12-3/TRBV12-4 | CASSFVEDTEAFF
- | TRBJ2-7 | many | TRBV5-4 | CASSLGNEQYF
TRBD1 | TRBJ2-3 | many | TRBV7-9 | CASSTKQGDSTDTQYF
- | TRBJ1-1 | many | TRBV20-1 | CSARRLNTEAFF
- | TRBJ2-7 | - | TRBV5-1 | CASSLAVYDEQYF
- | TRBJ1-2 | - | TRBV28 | CASSYTTTGKGGYTF
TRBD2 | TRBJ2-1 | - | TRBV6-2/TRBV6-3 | CASSYPTSGSYNEQFF
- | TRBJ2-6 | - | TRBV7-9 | CASSLRPGSGANVLTF
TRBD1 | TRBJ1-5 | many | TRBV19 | CASSRDRVDQPQHF
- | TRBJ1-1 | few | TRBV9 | CASSVFPETNTEAFF
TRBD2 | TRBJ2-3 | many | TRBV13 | CASSSLAGDADTQYF
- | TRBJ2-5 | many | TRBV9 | CASSAKGSSETQYF
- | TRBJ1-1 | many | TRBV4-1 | CASSQVSRDYAFF
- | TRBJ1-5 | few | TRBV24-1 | CATSDSQGNQPQHF
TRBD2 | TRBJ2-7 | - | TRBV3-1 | CASSQKDTGTSFWSYEQYF
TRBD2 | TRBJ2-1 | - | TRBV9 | CASSSNLLAGSYNEQFF
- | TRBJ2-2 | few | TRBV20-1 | CSARIGMGTGELFF
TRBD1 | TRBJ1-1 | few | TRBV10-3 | CAISEARDRLNTEAFF
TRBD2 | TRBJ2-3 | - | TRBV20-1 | CSAIGEGGPADTQYF
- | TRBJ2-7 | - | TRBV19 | CASSASSGITYEQYF
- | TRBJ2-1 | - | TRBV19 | CASREESSYNEQFF
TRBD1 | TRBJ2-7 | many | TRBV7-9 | CASSPRTGVRTYEQYF
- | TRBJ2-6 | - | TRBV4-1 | CASSPDPLHSGANVLTF
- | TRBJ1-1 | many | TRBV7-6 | CASSPVESPATEAFF
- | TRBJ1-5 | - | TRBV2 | CASSEAEDHDGQPQHF
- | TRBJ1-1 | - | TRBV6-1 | CASSDCRTEALF
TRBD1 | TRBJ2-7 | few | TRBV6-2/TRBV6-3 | CASSTPRTGVYEQYF
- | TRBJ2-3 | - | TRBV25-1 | CASSDLITQYF
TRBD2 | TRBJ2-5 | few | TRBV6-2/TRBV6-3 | CASSWTSGRKTQYF
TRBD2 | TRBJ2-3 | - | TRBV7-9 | CASRGGLAGGLTDTQYF
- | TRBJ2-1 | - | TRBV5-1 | CASSLQGPNEQFF
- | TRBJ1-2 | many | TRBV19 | CASIDPGLPTNYGYTF
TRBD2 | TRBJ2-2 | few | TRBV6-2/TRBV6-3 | CASSYPALAGSGELFF
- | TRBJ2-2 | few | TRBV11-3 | CASKGLGGELFF
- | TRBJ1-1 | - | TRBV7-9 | CASGPRVNTEAFF
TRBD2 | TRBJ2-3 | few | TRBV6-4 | CASSELAGVLTDTQYF
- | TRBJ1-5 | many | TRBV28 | CAIYAPDGNQPQHF
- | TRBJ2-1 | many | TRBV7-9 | CASSLDHNEQFF